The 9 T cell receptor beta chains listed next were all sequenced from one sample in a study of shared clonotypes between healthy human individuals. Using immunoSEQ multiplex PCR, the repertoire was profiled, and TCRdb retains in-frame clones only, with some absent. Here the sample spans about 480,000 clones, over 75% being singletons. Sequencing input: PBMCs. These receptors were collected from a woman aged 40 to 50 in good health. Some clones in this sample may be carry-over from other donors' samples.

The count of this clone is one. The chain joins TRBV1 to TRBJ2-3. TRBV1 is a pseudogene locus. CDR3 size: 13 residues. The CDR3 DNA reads TGCACCAGCAGCCAAGGAACCACAGATACGCAGTATTTT. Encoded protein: CTSSQGTTDTQYF.

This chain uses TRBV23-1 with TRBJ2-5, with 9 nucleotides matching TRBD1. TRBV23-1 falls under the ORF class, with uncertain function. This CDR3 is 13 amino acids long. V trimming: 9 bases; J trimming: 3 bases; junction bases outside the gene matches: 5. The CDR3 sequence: CARDRGDKETQYF. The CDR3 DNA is TGCGCCAGAGACAGGGGGGATAAAGAGACCCAGTACTTC.

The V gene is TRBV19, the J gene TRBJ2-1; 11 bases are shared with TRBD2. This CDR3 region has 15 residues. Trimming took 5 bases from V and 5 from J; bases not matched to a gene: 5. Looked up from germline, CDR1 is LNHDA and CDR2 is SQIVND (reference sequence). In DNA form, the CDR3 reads TGTGCCAGTAGTCTAGCGGGAGGCAGAGACAATGAGCAGTTCTTC. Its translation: CASSLAGGRDNEQFF.

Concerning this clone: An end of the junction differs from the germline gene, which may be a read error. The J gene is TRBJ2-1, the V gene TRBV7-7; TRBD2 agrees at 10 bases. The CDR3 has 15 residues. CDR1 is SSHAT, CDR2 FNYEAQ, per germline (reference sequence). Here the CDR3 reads CASSPGTSDRSEQFF. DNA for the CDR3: TGTGCTAGCAGCCCCGGGACTAGCGATAGAAGCGAGCAGTTCTTC.

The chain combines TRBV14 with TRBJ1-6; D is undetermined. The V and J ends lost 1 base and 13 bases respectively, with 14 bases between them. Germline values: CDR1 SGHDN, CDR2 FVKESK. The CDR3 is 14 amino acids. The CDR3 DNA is TGTGCCAGCAGCCAAGCCGCGACGGCCGGGCCCCTCCACTTT. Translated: CASSQAATAGPLHF.

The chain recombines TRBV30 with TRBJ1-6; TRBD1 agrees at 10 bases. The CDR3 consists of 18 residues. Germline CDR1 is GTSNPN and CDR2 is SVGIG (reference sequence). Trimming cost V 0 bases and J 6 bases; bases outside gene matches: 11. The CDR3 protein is CAWSVLADRGLFNSPLHF. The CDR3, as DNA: TGTGCCTGGAGTGTACTCGCGGACAGGGGGTTATTTAATTCACCCCTCCACTTT.

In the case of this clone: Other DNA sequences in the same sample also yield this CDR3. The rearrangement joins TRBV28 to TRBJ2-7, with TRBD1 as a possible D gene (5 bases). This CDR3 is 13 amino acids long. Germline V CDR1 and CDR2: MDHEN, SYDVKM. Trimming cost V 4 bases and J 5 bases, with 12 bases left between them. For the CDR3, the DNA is TGTGCCAGCAGTTCCGGGCAGGGCGACGAGCAGTACTTC. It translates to CASSSGQGDEQYF.

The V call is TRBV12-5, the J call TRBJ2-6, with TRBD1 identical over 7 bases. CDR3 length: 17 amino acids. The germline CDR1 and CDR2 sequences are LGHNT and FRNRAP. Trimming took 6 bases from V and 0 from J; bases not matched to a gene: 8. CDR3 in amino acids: CASGAGTATSGANVLTF. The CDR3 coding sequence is TGTGCTAGTGGGGCCGGGACAGCGACCTCTGGGGCCAACGTCCTGACTTTC.

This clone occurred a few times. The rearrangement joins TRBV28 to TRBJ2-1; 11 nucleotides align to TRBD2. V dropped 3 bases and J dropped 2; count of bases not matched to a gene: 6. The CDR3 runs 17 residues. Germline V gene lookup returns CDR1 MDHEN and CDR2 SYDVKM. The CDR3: CASSFRLAGGPYNEQFF. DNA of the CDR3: TGTGCCAGCAGTTTCCGGCTAGCGGGAGGCCCCTACAATGAGCAGTTCTTC. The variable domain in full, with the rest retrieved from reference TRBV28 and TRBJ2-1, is DVKVTQSSRYLVKRTGEKVFLECVQDMDHENMFWYRQDPGLGLRLIYFSYDVKMKEKGDIPEGYSVSREKKERFSLILESASTNQTSMYLCASSFRLAGGPYNEQFFGPGTRLTVL.